The T cell receptor (beta chain) described here comes from a study of CXCR3-negative and CXCR3-positive naive CD8 T cells. Findings and limits, study-wide: TRBV-TRBJ usage matched between naive CXCR3-negative and CXCR3-positive cells but not between memory cells.

This clonotype is medium-sized by frequency. Its antigen remains unidentified. Preparation of TRB cDNA libraries relied on 5' RACE carrying UMI labels. TCRdb reprocessed the 5' RACE reads, with one entry per CDR3 protein and no DNA. The clone table shows roughly 3,500 distinct CDR3 sequences, with the ten largest holding approximately 1.7%. The CDR3 contains 15 residues. CDR1 and CDR2 (germline): SGHTA, FQGNSA. What was sequenced was naive CXCR3- CD8+ T cells from blood. As to subset: CD45RO-CCR7+CD27+CD95- naive CD8+ T cells lacking CXCR3 (TNR3-). The genes are TRBV7-2 and TRBJ2-7; with no DNA, the TCRdb D assignment of TRBD1 cannot be verified. The sequence was collected from a human donor in good health. Some clones in this sample may be carry-over from other donors' samples. CDR3: CASSLPTQGRYEQYF.